Listed below are T cell receptor beta chains from one sample, sequenced in a study of T cell responses to AZD1222 COVID-19 vaccine. Assay: immunoSEQ multiplex PCR; the TCRdb copy retains only in-frame clones and omits some. The sample carries about 120,000 clones, over 75% recorded once. The sequenced sample was peripheral blood, obtained on day 0 of AZD1222 vaccination. The source of these receptors is an adult in good health. Both conserved end residues are part of each CDR3. The order of the fields is D gene, V gene, clone size, J gene, CDR3 DNA, CDR3 protein. The D gene is left open where the match is weak. Part of the rows lack a size; the others show once, few, many or a class for expanded clones.

d_call: TRBD1
v_call: TRBV14
clone_size: -
j_call: TRBJ2-3
cdr3_nt: TGTGCCAGCAGCGTGGGGACAGGGCGAGGAGATACGCAGTATTTT
cdr3_aa: CASSVGTGRGDTQYF

d_call: -
v_call: TRBV7-9
clone_size: -
j_call: TRBJ1-3
cdr3_nt: TGTGCCAGCAGCAGAATCCCGGGGGGCACCGATTCTGGAAACACCATATATTTT
cdr3_aa: CASSRIPGGTDSGNTIYF

d_call: TRBD1
v_call: TRBV18
clone_size: -
j_call: TRBJ1-1
cdr3_nt: TGTGCCAGCTCACAGACAGGGGTACGGGTAGGGAACACTGAAGCTTTCTTT
cdr3_aa: CASSQTGVRVGNTEAFF

d_call: TRBD2
v_call: TRBV29-1
clone_size: -
j_call: TRBJ2-7
cdr3_nt: TGCAGTGTACGACTAGCGGGAAGCTACGAGCAGTACTTC
cdr3_aa: CSVRLAGSYEQYF

d_call: -
v_call: TRBV7-9
clone_size: -
j_call: TRBJ2-1
cdr3_nt: TGTGCCAGCAGCGGGACCGAATTTTACAATGAGCAGTTCTTC
cdr3_aa: CASSGTEFYNEQFF

d_call: -
v_call: TRBV6-2/TRBV6-3
clone_size: medium-sized
j_call: TRBJ2-1
cdr3_nt: TGTGCCAGCAGTTACTCCTCCCACGGGGGGCATGAGCAGTTCTTC
cdr3_aa: CASSYSSHGGHEQFF

d_call: -
v_call: TRBV11-3
clone_size: -
j_call: TRBJ2-1
cdr3_nt: TGTGCCAGCAGCCTCGGGGGCAGGGGTGAGCAGTTCTTC
cdr3_aa: CASSLGGRGEQFF

d_call: -
v_call: TRBV5-1
clone_size: -
j_call: TRBJ2-6
cdr3_nt: TGCGCCAGCAGCCGCGGAAATTCTGGGGCCAACGTCCTGACTTTC
cdr3_aa: CASSRGNSGANVLTF

d_call: TRBD1
v_call: TRBV9
clone_size: -
j_call: TRBJ1-2
cdr3_nt: TGTGCCAGCAGCCGGTCGACAGGGCCTACGGGCTACACCTTC
cdr3_aa: CASSRSTGPTGYTF

d_call: -
v_call: TRBV6-5
clone_size: -
j_call: TRBJ1-5
cdr3_nt: TGTGCCAGCAGTCTAAGGGTTAATCAGCCCCAGCATTTT
cdr3_aa: CASSLRVNQPQHF

d_call: -
v_call: TRBV5-5
clone_size: -
j_call: TRBJ1-1
cdr3_nt: TGTGCCAGCAGCTTGTTGGTCGGGGGCCGTGGGACGGTGAACACTGAAGCTTTCTTT
cdr3_aa: CASSLLVGGRGTVNTEAFF

d_call: TRBD2
v_call: TRBV29-1
clone_size: -
j_call: TRBJ2-1
cdr3_nt: TGCAGCGGCAGCGGGAGGGGCTACAATGAGCAGTTCTTC
cdr3_aa: CSGSGRGYNEQFF

d_call: TRBD2
v_call: TRBV2
clone_size: -
j_call: TRBJ2-1
cdr3_nt: TGTGCCAGCAGCTTGAACAATGGACTAGCGGGAGTTTGGCAGTTCTTC
cdr3_aa: CASSLNNGLAGVWQFF

d_call: -
v_call: TRBV6-2/TRBV6-3
clone_size: -
j_call: TRBJ1-3
cdr3_nt: TGTGCCAGCAGTCCAAGCGTGGGAACTGGAAACACCATATATTTT
cdr3_aa: CASSPSVGTGNTIYF

d_call: -
v_call: TRBV5-1
clone_size: -
j_call: TRBJ1-2
cdr3_nt: TGCGCCAGCAGCCCACAGGGCTCGGATGGCTACACCTTC
cdr3_aa: CASSPQGSDGYTF

d_call: -
v_call: TRBV30
clone_size: few
j_call: TRBJ1-2
cdr3_nt: TGTGCCTGGAGGGAGGGAGCTAACTATGGCTACACCTTC
cdr3_aa: CAWREGANYGYTF

d_call: TRBD2
v_call: TRBV7-2
clone_size: -
j_call: TRBJ2-1
cdr3_nt: TGTGCCAGCAGCTTAGCGCGGGGCGGGAGGGACAATGAGCAGTTCTTC
cdr3_aa: CASSLARGGRDNEQFF

d_call: TRBD1
v_call: TRBV5-1
clone_size: -
j_call: TRBJ2-7
cdr3_nt: TGCGCCAGCAGCTTAGATCCGGGACAGGGCTACGAGCAGTACTTC
cdr3_aa: CASSLDPGQGYEQYF

d_call: TRBD1
v_call: TRBV30
clone_size: -
j_call: TRBJ1-6
cdr3_nt: TGTGCCTGGACAGGGGGAAATTCACCCCTCCACTTT
cdr3_aa: CAWTGGNSPLHF

d_call: TRBD2
v_call: TRBV7-6
clone_size: -
j_call: TRBJ2-7
cdr3_nt: TGTGCCAGCAGCTCTAGGGTAGCGGGAAGCAACGAGCAGTACTTC
cdr3_aa: CASSSRVAGSNEQYF

d_call: -
v_call: TRBV6-2/TRBV6-3
clone_size: once
j_call: TRBJ1-1
cdr3_nt: TGTGCCAGCAGTTACCAGGGTCCGAACACTGAAGCTTTCTTT
cdr3_aa: CASSYQGPNTEAFF

d_call: -
v_call: TRBV19
clone_size: -
j_call: TRBJ1-5
cdr3_nt: TGTGCCAGTTCAGACACAATCAATCAGCCCCAGCATTTT
cdr3_aa: CASSDTINQPQHF

d_call: -
v_call: TRBV30
clone_size: -
j_call: TRBJ1-1
cdr3_nt: TGTGCCTGGAGCGCAGGGGCGGCGGCTTTCTTT
cdr3_aa: CAWSAGAAAFF

d_call: -
v_call: TRBV24-1
clone_size: -
j_call: TRBJ2-1
cdr3_nt: TGTGCCACCAGTGATTTGTGGGCAGGGGATGAGCAGTTCTTC
cdr3_aa: CATSDLWAGDEQFF

d_call: TRBD2
v_call: TRBV6-6
clone_size: -
j_call: TRBJ2-1
cdr3_nt: TGTGCCAGCAGTCAATGGGCGGGAGGGTACAATGAGCAGTTCTTC
cdr3_aa: CASSQWAGGYNEQFF

d_call: -
v_call: TRBV27
clone_size: -
j_call: TRBJ1-1
cdr3_nt: TGTGCCAGCAGTTTTTACAGGCCGCCCATGAACACTGAAGCTTTCTTT
cdr3_aa: CASSFYRPPMNTEAFF

d_call: -
v_call: TRBV6-5
clone_size: -
j_call: TRBJ1-2
cdr3_nt: TGTGCCAGCAGTTACTCGACATCCGGGAGTGGCTACACCTTC
cdr3_aa: CASSYSTSGSGYTF

d_call: TRBD2
v_call: TRBV2
clone_size: -
j_call: TRBJ2-7
cdr3_nt: TGTGCCACACAAAAGCGGGAGTTCAACGGCGAGCAGTACTTC
cdr3_aa: CATQKREFNGEQYF

d_call: -
v_call: TRBV27
clone_size: -
j_call: TRBJ1-2
cdr3_nt: TGTGCCAGCAGCCCTCACCAAAACTATGGCTACACCTTC
cdr3_aa: CASSPHQNYGYTF

d_call: TRBD1
v_call: TRBV5-1
clone_size: -
j_call: TRBJ1-6
cdr3_nt: TGCGCCAGCAGCTATTGGGACAGGGGGACTTCACCCCTCCACTTT
cdr3_aa: CASSYWDRGTSPLHF

d_call: TRBD1
v_call: TRBV28
clone_size: -
j_call: TRBJ1-2
cdr3_nt: TGTGCCAGCAGTTCGGGACAGGGGAGCCACTATGGCTACACCTTC
cdr3_aa: CASSSGQGSHYGYTF

d_call: -
v_call: TRBV24-1
clone_size: -
j_call: TRBJ1-5
cdr3_nt: TGTGCCACCAGCCCTAACAACAATCAGCCCCAGCATTTT
cdr3_aa: CATSPNNNQPQHF

d_call: -
v_call: TRBV2
clone_size: -
j_call: TRBJ1-5
cdr3_nt: TGTGCCAGCAGTGGGGAGGGGAGGCGACAGCCCCAGCATTTT
cdr3_aa: CASSGEGRRQPQHF

d_call: -
v_call: TRBV18
clone_size: -
j_call: TRBJ2-1
cdr3_nt: TGTGCCAGCTCACCAATGGCCCCACAGGTTTACAATGAGCAGTTCTTC
cdr3_aa: CASSPMAPQVYNEQFF

d_call: -
v_call: TRBV5-1
clone_size: -
j_call: TRBJ1-1
cdr3_nt: TGCGCCAGCAGCGCCAGGGCCGGGAATACTGAAGCTTTCTTT
cdr3_aa: CASSARAGNTEAFF

d_call: -
v_call: TRBV27
clone_size: -
j_call: TRBJ2-7
cdr3_nt: TGTGCCAGCAGTTTAGGGACATCTTACGAGCAGTACTTC
cdr3_aa: CASSLGTSYEQYF

d_call: TRBD2
v_call: TRBV18
clone_size: -
j_call: TRBJ2-1
cdr3_nt: TGTGCCAGCTCACAAATAGCGGGAGTGCCCGTAAATGAGCAGTTCTTC
cdr3_aa: CASSQIAGVPVNEQFF

d_call: -
v_call: TRBV18
clone_size: -
j_call: TRBJ1-1
cdr3_nt: TGTGCCAGCTCACCAGGGGCGCGTAACACTGAAGCTTTCTTT
cdr3_aa: CASSPGARNTEAFF

d_call: -
v_call: TRBV7-9
clone_size: -
j_call: TRBJ2-3
cdr3_nt: TGTGCCAGCAATAAGGGGGAAGATACGCAGTATTTT
cdr3_aa: CASNKGEDTQYF

d_call: -
v_call: TRBV9
clone_size: -
j_call: TRBJ1-5
cdr3_nt: TGTGCCAGCAGCGTAGACCCTAATCAGCCCCAGCATTTT
cdr3_aa: CASSVDPNQPQHF

d_call: -
v_call: TRBV6-5
clone_size: -
j_call: TRBJ1-1
cdr3_nt: TGTGCCAGCAGTTACTCGAGGAACACTGAAGCTTTCTTT
cdr3_aa: CASSYSRNTEAFF

d_call: -
v_call: TRBV7-9
clone_size: -
j_call: TRBJ2-7
cdr3_nt: TGTGCCAGCAGCTCCGACTACGAGCAGTACTTC
cdr3_aa: CASSSDYEQYF

d_call: -
v_call: TRBV4-1
clone_size: -
j_call: TRBJ1-1
cdr3_nt: TGCGCCAGCAGCCTCACCTTGGGGTTTGAAGCTTTCTTT
cdr3_aa: CASSLTLGFEAFF

d_call: TRBD1
v_call: TRBV7-8
clone_size: once
j_call: TRBJ2-2
cdr3_nt: TGTGCCAGCAGCTTAACAGGGGATACCGGGGAGCTGTTTTTT
cdr3_aa: CASSLTGDTGELFF

d_call: TRBD2
v_call: TRBV29-1
clone_size: -
j_call: TRBJ2-7
cdr3_nt: TGCAGCGTGGAAAGCGGGAGGGGAACCTACGAGCAGTACTTC
cdr3_aa: CSVESGRGTYEQYF

d_call: -
v_call: TRBV21-1
clone_size: -
j_call: TRBJ1-1
cdr3_nt: TGTGCCAGCAGCTGGGAGGACACTTGGAGGGTGCACACTGAAGCTTTCTTT
cdr3_aa: CASSWEDTWRVHTEAFF

d_call: -
v_call: TRBV7-9
clone_size: -
j_call: TRBJ1-2
cdr3_nt: TGTGCCAGCAGCTTAGCGCTGGGGCAGGGGCAGAGTGGCTACACCTTC
cdr3_aa: CASSLALGQGQSGYTF

d_call: -
v_call: TRBV12-3/TRBV12-4
clone_size: -
j_call: TRBJ2-3
cdr3_nt: TGTGCCAGCAGTTTGCCCGCGGGGACTACGCAGTATTTT
cdr3_aa: CASSLPAGTTQYF

d_call: -
v_call: TRBV9
clone_size: -
j_call: TRBJ1-2
cdr3_nt: TGTGCCAGCAGCGTAGGGGGAGGGGGAGGATATGGCTACACCTTC
cdr3_aa: CASSVGGGGGYGYTF

d_call: -
v_call: TRBV28
clone_size: -
j_call: TRBJ2-7
cdr3_nt: TGTGCCAGCAGTTTTTCGGGGCAGCCTTCCTACGAGCAGTACTTC
cdr3_aa: CASSFSGQPSYEQYF

d_call: -
v_call: TRBV19
clone_size: -
j_call: TRBJ1-1
cdr3_nt: TGTGCCAGTATTCCGACAGGGAACACTGAAGCTTTCTTT
cdr3_aa: CASIPTGNTEAFF

d_call: TRBD2
v_call: TRBV7-2
clone_size: -
j_call: TRBJ2-5
cdr3_nt: TGTGCCAGCAGCGTACTAGCGGTACAAGAGACCCAGTACTTC
cdr3_aa: CASSVLAVQETQYF

d_call: TRBD2
v_call: TRBV7-9
clone_size: -
j_call: TRBJ2-3
cdr3_nt: TGTGCCAGCAGTCAGGGAGGGCAGGCCTGGGCAGATACGCAGTATTTT
cdr3_aa: CASSQGGQAWADTQYF

d_call: TRBD2
v_call: TRBV30
clone_size: -
j_call: TRBJ2-1
cdr3_nt: TGTGCCTGGAGTGTACGGCTAGCGGGAGGGGGGGAGCAGTTCTTC
cdr3_aa: CAWSVRLAGGGEQFF

d_call: -
v_call: TRBV7-9
clone_size: -
j_call: TRBJ2-2
cdr3_nt: TGTGCCAGCAGCTTAGGGGCTCAAGGGGCGAACACCGGGGAGCTGTTTTTT
cdr3_aa: CASSLGAQGANTGELFF

d_call: -
v_call: TRBV6-5
clone_size: -
j_call: TRBJ2-5
cdr3_nt: TGTGCCAGCAACCAAGGGTTCTTGCAAGAGACCCAGTACTTC
cdr3_aa: CASNQGFLQETQYF

d_call: -
v_call: TRBV12-3/TRBV12-4
clone_size: -
j_call: TRBJ1-2
cdr3_nt: TGTGCCAGCTGTTTTTGGGGGTTGGGGGGCTACACCTTC
cdr3_aa: CASCFWGLGGYTF

d_call: -
v_call: TRBV5-4
clone_size: -
j_call: TRBJ2-1
cdr3_nt: TGTGCCAGCAGCTTGGGCTGGGGAACCTACAATGAGCAGTTCTTC
cdr3_aa: CASSLGWGTYNEQFF